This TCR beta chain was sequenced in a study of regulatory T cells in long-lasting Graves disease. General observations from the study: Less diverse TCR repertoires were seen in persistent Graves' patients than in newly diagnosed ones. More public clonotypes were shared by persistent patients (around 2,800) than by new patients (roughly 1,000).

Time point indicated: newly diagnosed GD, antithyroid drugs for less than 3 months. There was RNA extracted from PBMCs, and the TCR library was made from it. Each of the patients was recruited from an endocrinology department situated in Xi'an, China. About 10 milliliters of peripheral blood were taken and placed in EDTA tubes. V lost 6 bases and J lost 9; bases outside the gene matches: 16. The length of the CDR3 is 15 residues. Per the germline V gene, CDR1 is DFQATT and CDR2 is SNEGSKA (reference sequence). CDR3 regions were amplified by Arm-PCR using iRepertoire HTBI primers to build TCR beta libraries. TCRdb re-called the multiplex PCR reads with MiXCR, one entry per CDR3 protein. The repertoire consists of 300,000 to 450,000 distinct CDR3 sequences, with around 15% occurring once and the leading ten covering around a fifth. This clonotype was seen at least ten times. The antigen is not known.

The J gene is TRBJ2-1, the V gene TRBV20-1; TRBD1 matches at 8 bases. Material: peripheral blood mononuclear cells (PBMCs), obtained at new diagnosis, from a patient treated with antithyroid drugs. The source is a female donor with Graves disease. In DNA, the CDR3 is TGCAGTGCACTACGGACAGGGCTCGGACCGGTTGAGCAGTTCTTC. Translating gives CSALRTGLGPVEQFF.